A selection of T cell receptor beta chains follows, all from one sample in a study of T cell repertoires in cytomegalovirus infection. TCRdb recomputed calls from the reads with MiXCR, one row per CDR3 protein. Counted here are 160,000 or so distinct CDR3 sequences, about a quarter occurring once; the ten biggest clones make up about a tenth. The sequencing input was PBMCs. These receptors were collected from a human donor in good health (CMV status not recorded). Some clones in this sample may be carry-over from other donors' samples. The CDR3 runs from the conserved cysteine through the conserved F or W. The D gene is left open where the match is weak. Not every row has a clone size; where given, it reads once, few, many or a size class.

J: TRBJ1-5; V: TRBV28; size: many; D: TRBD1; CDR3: CASSLLEGQGWQPQHF; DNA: TGTGCCAGCAGTTTATTGGAGGGACAGGGGTGGCAGCCCCAGCATTTT
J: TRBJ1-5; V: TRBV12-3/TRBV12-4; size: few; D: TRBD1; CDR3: CASSIQGSQPQHF; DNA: TGTGCCAGCAGTATACAGGGGTCTCAGCCCCAGCATTTT
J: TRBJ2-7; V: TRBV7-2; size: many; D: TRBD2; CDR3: CASSLSSGSGYEQYF; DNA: TGTGCCAGCAGCTTAAGTAGCGGGAGTGGGTACGAGCAGTACTTC
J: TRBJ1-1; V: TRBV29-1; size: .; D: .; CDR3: CSAGGEAEAFF; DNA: TGCAGCGCCGGGGGTGAGGCTGAAGCTTTCTTT
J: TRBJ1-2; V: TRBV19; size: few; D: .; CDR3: CASNSGSSGYTF; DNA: TGTGCCAGTAATTCAGGGTCCTCCGGCTACACCTTC
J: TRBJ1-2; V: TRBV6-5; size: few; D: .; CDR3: CASNRQGGSYGYTF; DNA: TGTGCCAGCAACCGACAAGGGGGATCCTATGGCTACACCTTC
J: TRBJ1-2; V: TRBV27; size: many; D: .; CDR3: CASSLAGDYGYTF; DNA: TGTGCCAGCAGTTTAGCCGGAGACTATGGCTACACCTTC
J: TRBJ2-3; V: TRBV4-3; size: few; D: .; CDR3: CASSQDVGSTDTQYF; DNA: TGCGCCAGCAGCCAAGACGTGGGAAGCACAGATACGCAGTATTTT
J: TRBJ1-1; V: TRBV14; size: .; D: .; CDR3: CASSQDRASNTEAFF; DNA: TGTGCCAGCAGCCAAGATAGGGCATCGAACACTGAAGCTTTCTTT
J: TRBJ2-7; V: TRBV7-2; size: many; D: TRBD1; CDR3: CASSLGTGLYEQYF; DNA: TGTGCCAGCAGCTTGGGGACAGGGCTCTACGAGCAGTACTTC
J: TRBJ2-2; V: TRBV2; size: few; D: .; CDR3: CASSELGTNTGELFF; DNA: TGTGCCAGCAGTGAATTGGGGACGAACACCGGGGAGCTGTTTTTT
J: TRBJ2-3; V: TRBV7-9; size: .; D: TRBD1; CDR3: CASSSQKWDRGTDTQYF; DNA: TGTGCCAGCAGTTCACAAAAATGGGACAGGGGCACAGATACGCAGTATTTT
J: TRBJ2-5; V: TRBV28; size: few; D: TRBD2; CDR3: CASSLWGLAGPQETQYF; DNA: TGTGCCAGCAGTTTATGGGGACTAGCGGGGCCCCAAGAGACCCAGTACTTC
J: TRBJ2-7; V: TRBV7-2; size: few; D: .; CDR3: CASSLVGFAVYF; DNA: TGTGCCAGCAGCTTAGTTGGATTTGCGGTGTACTTC
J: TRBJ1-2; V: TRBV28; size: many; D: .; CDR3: CASSRGLQGGPGYTF; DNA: TGTGCCAGCAGTCGTGGCCTGCAGGGAGGCCCTGGCTACACCTTC
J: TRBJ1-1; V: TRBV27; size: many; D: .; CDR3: CASSLIQDAEAFF; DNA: TGTGCCAGCAGTTTAATACAGGATGCTGAAGCTTTCTTT
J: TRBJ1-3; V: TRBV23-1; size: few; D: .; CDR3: CASSQGPDRRSGNTIYF; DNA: TGCGCCAGCAGTCAGGGTCCCGACAGGAGGTCTGGAAACACCATATATTTT
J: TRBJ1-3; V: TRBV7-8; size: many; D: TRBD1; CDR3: CASSLRTGASGNTIYF; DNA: TGTGCCAGCAGCTTAAGGACAGGGGCCTCTGGAAACACCATATATTTT
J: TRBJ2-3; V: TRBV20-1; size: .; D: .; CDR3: CSATRPARQTDTQYF; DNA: TGCAGTGCTACGCGGCCGGCAAGGCAGACCGATACGCAGTATTTT
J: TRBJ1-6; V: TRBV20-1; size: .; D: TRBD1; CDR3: CSASPGQGGSPLHF; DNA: TGCAGTGCGAGCCCCGGACAGGGGGGATCACCCCTCCACTTT
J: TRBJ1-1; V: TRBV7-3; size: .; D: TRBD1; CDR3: CASSKNPTGASTEAFF; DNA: TGTGCCAGCAGCAAAAATCCTACAGGGGCGTCCACTGAAGCTTTCTTT
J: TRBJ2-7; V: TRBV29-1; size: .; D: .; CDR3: CSVKTTTTYEQYF; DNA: TGCAGCGTTAAGACTACAACGACCTACGAGCAGTACTTC
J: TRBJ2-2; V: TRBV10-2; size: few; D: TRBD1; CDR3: CATITGGTGELFF; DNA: TGCGCCACCATTACAGGGGGCACCGGGGAGCTGTTTTTT
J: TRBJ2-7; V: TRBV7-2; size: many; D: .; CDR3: CASSFLGTEQYF; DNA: TGTGCCAGCAGCTTCCTCGGGACCGAGCAGTACTTC
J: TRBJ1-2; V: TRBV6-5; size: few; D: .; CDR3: CASSYGGRDGYTF; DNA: TGTGCCAGCAGTTACGGGGGAAGAGACGGCTACACCTTC
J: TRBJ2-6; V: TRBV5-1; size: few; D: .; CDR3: CASSSGDTNVLTF; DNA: TGCGCCAGCAGCTCAGGGGACACCAACGTCCTGACTTTC
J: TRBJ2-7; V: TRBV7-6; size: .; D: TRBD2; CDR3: CASSLGGGNEDYF; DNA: TGTGCCAGCAGCTTAGGGGGGGGGAACGAGGATTACTTC
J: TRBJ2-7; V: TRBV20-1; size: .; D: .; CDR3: CSAREGVSEQYF; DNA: TGCAGTGCTAGAGAAGGGGTAAGCGAGCAGTACTTC
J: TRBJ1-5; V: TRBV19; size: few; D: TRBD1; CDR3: CASSPDRGGNQPQHF; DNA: TGTGCCAGTAGTCCCGACAGGGGCGGCAATCAGCCCCAGCATTTT
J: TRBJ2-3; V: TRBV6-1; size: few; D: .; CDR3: CASSYKGSLPDTQYF; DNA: TGTGCCAGCAGTTACAAGGGGTCGCTCCCAGATACGCAGTATTTT
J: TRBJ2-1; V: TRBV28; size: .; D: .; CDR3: CASSLLGGQIYNEQFF; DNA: TGTGCCAGCAGTTTATTGGGGGGACAGATCTACAATGAGCAGTTCTTC
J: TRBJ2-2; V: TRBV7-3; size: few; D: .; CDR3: CASSIYQGHGELFF; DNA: TGTGCCAGCAGCATTTACCAGGGCCACGGGGAGCTGTTTTTT
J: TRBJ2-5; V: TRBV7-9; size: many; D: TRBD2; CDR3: CASSFGGREETQYF; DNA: TGTGCCAGCAGCTTCGGCGGGAGGGAAGAGACCCAGTACTTC
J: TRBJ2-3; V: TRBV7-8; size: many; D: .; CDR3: CASSFRPADTQYF; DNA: TGTGCCAGCAGCTTTCGCCCGGCAGATACGCAGTATTTT
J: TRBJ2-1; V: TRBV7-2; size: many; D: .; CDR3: CASSLVRTDYNEQFF; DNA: TGTGCCAGCAGCTTAGTGAGGACTGACTACAATGAGCAGTTCTTC
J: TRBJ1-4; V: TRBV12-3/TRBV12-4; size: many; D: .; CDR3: CASQLGNEKLFF; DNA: TGTGCCAGCCAGTTGGGGAATGAAAAACTGTTTTTT
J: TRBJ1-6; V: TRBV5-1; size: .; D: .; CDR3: CASSLATGINSPLHF; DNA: TGCGCCAGCAGCTTGGCTACAGGGATAAATTCACCCCTCCACTTT
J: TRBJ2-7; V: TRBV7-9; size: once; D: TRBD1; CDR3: CASSPRQGAFFYEQYF; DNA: TGTGCCAGCAGCCCCAGACAGGGGGCCTTCTTCTACGAGCAGTACTTC
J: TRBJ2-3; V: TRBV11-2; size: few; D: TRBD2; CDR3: CASSLAPWGAGGRTDTQYF; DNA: TGTGCCAGCAGCTTAGCCCCCTGGGGGGCGGGGGGGCGCACAGATACGCAGTATTTT
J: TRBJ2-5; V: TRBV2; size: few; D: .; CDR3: CASSRDWAQETQYF; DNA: TGTGCCAGCAGCCGGGACTGGGCCCAAGAGACCCAGTACTTC
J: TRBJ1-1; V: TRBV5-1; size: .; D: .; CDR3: CASSLAFDSLTEAFF; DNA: TGCGCCAGCAGCTTGGCCTTCGACAGCCTCACTGAAGCTTTCTTT
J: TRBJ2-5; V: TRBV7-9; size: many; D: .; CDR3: CASSLGAGPRETQYF; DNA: TGTGCCAGCAGCTTAGGAGCGGGCCCCAGAGAGACCCAGTACTTC
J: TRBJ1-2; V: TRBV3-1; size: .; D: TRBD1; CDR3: CASSQKGQLWGYTF; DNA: TGTGCCAGCAGCCAAAAGGGACAGCTATGGGGCTACACCTTC
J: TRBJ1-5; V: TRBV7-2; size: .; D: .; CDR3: CASSPEGLNQYQHF; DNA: TGTGCCAGCAGCCCCGAAGGGCTGAATCAGTACCAGCATTTT
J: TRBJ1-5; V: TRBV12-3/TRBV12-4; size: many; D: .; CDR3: CASSPTGRNQPQHF; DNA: TGTGCCAGCAGTCCGACAGGACGCAATCAGCCCCAGCATTTT